This TCR beta chain was recovered during a study of T-cell reconstitution after alpha-beta-depleted transplantation in children. Germline V gene sequence: CDR1 SGHRS, CDR2 YFSETQ. V gave up 0 bases and J gave up 4 bases, with 12 bases separating them. This CDR3 has 15 amino acids. This clonotype has ten or more counts. Using unique molecular identifiers, the investigators prepared the TCRbeta library. MiXCR, applied by TCRdb to the PCR reads, yields one record per CDR3 protein. This table has approximately 590,000 distinct CDR3 sequences, 8% to 11% appearing once. The chain carries TRBV5-1 and TRBJ2-3; D might be TRBD2 (6 bases). Here the sequenced sample was PBMCs from the stem cell graft donor, taken from the stem cell graft. This sequence was found in a human donor who donated a stem cell graft to a child with acute myeloid leukemia. The CDR3 DNA is TGCGCCAGCAGCTTGGCCTCACTAGCCCCAGATACGCAGTATTTT. It translates to CASSLASLAPDTQYF.